The T cell receptor beta chain described here comes from a study of T cell responses to AZD1222 COVID-19 vaccine (dated by TCRdb to 2020 to 2023). At the level of the whole study: TCR sequencing was performed for about 250 trial participants, of whom approximately 200 were given two doses of AZD1222 and around 26 were given two doses of MenACWY control vaccine. Enrollment into the trials was organized by age into subgroups of 18-55, 56-69 and 70-plus years, and those subgroups contained approximately 150, 30 and 60 TCR-sequenced participants, respectively. Results the study describes overall, beyond this receptor: After two AZD1222 doses, both the breadth and the depth of spike-specific TCRs were significantly higher than at day 0 and than in MenACWY recipients. In the small 56-69-year group, the increase in depth fell short of significance, most likely because of low power. Because no day 14 peak-response samples were available, the repertoires could be characterized only after the peak T cell response. Only a handful of AZD1222 recipients were SARS-CoV-2 seropositive at baseline, limiting conclusions about previously exposed vaccinees. Vaccine-associated CD4 TCRs spanned the whole spike protein, with dominant responses in regions 160-218 and 743-854. Epitopes outside the regions mutated in the B.1.351 and B.1.1.7 variants were reportedly recognized by nearly half of the unique spike-specific TCRs. Participants were mostly white British and included more females than males, and it was suggested by the authors that clonal diversity may have been underestimated.

The CDR3 numbers 11 residues from cysteine through phenylalanine. Kept here is only the CDR3 DNA, which spans 33 bases and is read in frame from base 1. CDR1 GTSNPN and CDR2 SVGIG are derived from the germline V gene (reference sequence). V sheds 1 base and J sheds 3 bases, leaving 3 bases between their ends. The label giving this sample's time point can be read as: about 28 days (+/-7) after the second vaccine dose. AZD1222 recipients with second doses at about 4 weeks or about 12 weeks were pooled, because spike-specific TCR depth and breadth did not differ between schedules. Vaccinee samples were obtained from the UK trials COV001 and COV002, which included a single-blind randomized controlled phase 2/3 trial of AZD1222 (ChAdOx1 nCoV-19) in healthy adults. For TCRbeta chain sequencing, PBMC samples from trial participants were taken at day 0 and at day 28 after the second dose. The CDR3 regions of human TCRbeta chains were subjected to immunosequencing. Per the source publication's procedure: Repertoire TCRs were matched against a reference library of SARS-CoV-2-specific TCRs generated with the MIRA antigen-specificity platform. Breadth was defined as the fraction of unique TCRs that were SARS-CoV-2-associated. Depth was defined as the fraction of total T cells that were SARS-CoV-2-associated. Using the MIRA data, each spike-specific TCR was mapped to the spike region that the TCR reacts to and placed in a CD4 or CD8 class. Log10-transformed breadth and depth values were compared by one-way ANOVA with Sidak's multiple comparisons tests. Sourced from immuneACCESS, this table was stored by TCRdb with only in-frame sequences that have V and J called. A share of the clones is absent; for the studies checked, an unresolved V gene accounts for under half, and the remainder has no known explanation. The V and J calls and clone size come from that table; D and trimming were worked out from the DNA. In all, the sample holds approximately 77,000 clones, and 80% to 95% of those were seen once. Of the sample, around 5.1% is held by the ten largest clones.

On this clone itself: Its antigen is currently not known. Qualities for individual bases were not recorded, and no much larger clone is one base off.

The chain was built from TRBV30 and TRBJ1-2; no confident D gene assignment can be made. The clonotype comes from an adult who received the AZD1222 COVID-19 vaccine. The material sequenced was peripheral blood, taken 28 days after the second AZD1222 dose. The CDR3 in this case is CAWSADYGYTF. The nucleotide sequence reads TGTGCCTGGAGTGCTGACTATGGCTACACCTTC.